These 12 T cell receptor beta chains came from one sample sequenced in a study of shared clonotypes between healthy human individuals. Data came from immunoSEQ multiplex PCR; TCRdb stores just in-frame clones and leaves some out. This table holds some 2.1 million clones, approximately 94% found once. Terminally differentiated effector memory CD45RA+ cells were excluded by CCR7 positive selection of CD45RO-negative cells. Source material: naive CD8+ T cells sorted from blood. These receptors all come from a man aged 18 to 29 in good health.

J is TRBJ2-7 and V is TRBV9, with 10 bases lining up with TRBD1. After removal of 3 bases from V and 6 bases from J, the junction contained 6 bases not matched to a gene. There are 14 residues in the CDR3. Germline loops: CDR1 SGDLS, CDR2 YYNGEE. The CDR3 loop is CASSGQGARVEQYF. The CDR3 bases are TGTGCCAGCAGCGGACAGGGGGCGCGTGTCGAGCAGTACTTC.

The chain couples TRBV4-1 to TRBJ2-7; no firm D call. Trimming took 0 bases from V and 4 from J, leaving 10 bases between them. Looked up from germline, CDR1 is MGHRA and CDR2 is YSYEKL. The CDR3 loop spans 14 amino acids. In DNA form, the CDR3 reads TGCGCCAGCAGCCAAGATTCCACGGGTTACGAGCAGTACTTC. Translation: CASSQDSTGYEQYF.

The J gene is TRBJ2-2, the V gene TRBV28; D perhaps matches TRBD2 (6 bases). Trimming removed 2 bases from V and 0 bases from J, with 7 bases in between. The CDR3 runs 15 residues. CDR1 and CDR2 from the germline V gene are MDHEN and SYDVKM. CDR3 region: CASSLGTSNTGELFF. Written as DNA, the CDR3 is TGTGCCAGCAGTTTAGGGACTTCGAACACCGGGGAGCTGTTTTTT. Combining the CDR3 with reference TRBV28 and TRBJ2-2 gives the whole variable domain DVKVTQSSRYLVKRTGEKVFLECVQDMDHENMFWYRQDPGLGLRLIYFSYDVKMKEKGDIPEGYSVSREKKERFSLILESASTNQTSMYLCASSLGTSNTGELFFGEGSRLTVL.

The gene calls are TRBV9 and TRBJ2-3, with 9 bases matching TRBD1. The length of the CDR3 is 15 residues. The J segment lost 7 bases and the V segment lost 0 bases, leaving 6 bases of the junction unmatched. CDR1 is SGDLS, CDR2 YYNGEE, per germline. In DNA form, the CDR3 reads TGTGCCAGCAGCGTAGGGGGGACAGGGCGGAATACGCAGTATTTT. Amino acids: CASSVGGTGRNTQYF.

V gene TRBV6-5 combines with J gene TRBJ2-3; D may correspond to TRBD1 or TRBD2 (5 bases each). This CDR3 spans 14 amino acids. Germline V CDR1 and CDR2: MNHEY, SVGAGI. Trimming stripped 4 bases from V and 6 bases from J, with 14 bases between. The CDR3, as DNA: TGTGCCAGCAGTTCCCTGGGACCGAAGGATACGCAGTATTTT. Translation: CASSSLGPKDTQYF.

The J gene is TRBJ2-7, the V gene TRBV30; D perhaps matches TRBD2 (5 bases). This CDR3 has 13 amino acids. Per the germline V gene, CDR1 is GTSNPN and CDR2 is SVGIG (reference sequence). With 4 bases removed from V and 6 bases from J, the gap between germline ends came to 16 bases. The CDR3 DNA reads as TGTGCCTGGACTTGGACTGGAGACGGCGAGCAGTACTTC. Translating gives CAWTWTGDGEQYF.

The V gene is TRBV7-2, the J gene TRBJ2-7; possibly TRBD1 or TRBD2 for D (6 bases each). The CDR3 is 15 amino acids. CDR1 SGHTA and CDR2 FQGNSA come from the germline V gene. Trimming left V 7 bases short and J 7 bases short, with 23 bases between. The DNA for the CDR3 is TGTGCCAGCACTCCTGAGGGGGGAGTTTTGGGAGAGCAGTACTTC. Encoded protein: CASTPEGGVLGEQYF.

The chain links TRBV4-2 to TRBJ2-1; TRBD2 agrees at 7 bases. The CDR3 runs to 13 residues. Germline CDR1 LGHNA, CDR2 YNFKEQ. The ends lost 6 bases at V and 7 bases at J; junction bases unmatched: 6. The CDR3 sequence: CASSLPGGNEQFF. The CDR3 bases are TGTGCCAGCAGTCTGCCCGGGGGGAATGAGCAGTTCTTC.

The rearrangement joins TRBV14 to TRBJ2-2; D is unclear. The CDR3 is 15 residues long. V was trimmed by 6 bases and J by 7 bases, leaving 18 bases between them. Germline CDR1 and CDR2: SGHDN and FVKESK. The CDR3 protein is CASSQVFQSGGELFF. CDR3 sequence (DNA): TGTGCCAGCAGTCAGGTTTTTCAAAGTGGCGGGGAGCTGTTTTTT. The full variable domain, in which reference TRBV14 and TRBJ2-2 provide the parts outside the CDR3, is EAGVTQFPSHSVIEKGQTVTLRCDPISGHDNLYWYRRVMGKEIKFLLHFVKESKQDESGMPNNRFLAERTGGTYSTLKVQPAELEDSGVYFCASSQVFQSGGELFFGEGSRLTVL.

J is TRBJ2-1 and V is TRBV10-3; tentatively, D is TRBD1 or TRBD2 (5 bases each). The V end lost 7 bases, the J end lost 6 bases, and 16 bases lay between the germline ends. Germline V gene lookup returns CDR1 ENHRY and CDR2 SYGVKD. This CDR3 is 14 amino acids long. DNA for the CDR3: TGTGCCATCACTCCCGGGACGGCTTTCAATGAGCAGTTCTTC. Residues: CAITPGTAFNEQFF.

The V gene is TRBV2, the J gene TRBJ1-3; D is ambiguous. The germline gives CDR1 SNHLY, CDR2 FYNNEI. This CDR3 spans 12 amino acids. V dropped 2 bases and J dropped 2 bases, with 1 base sitting between them. The CDR3: CASSETGNTIYF. The CDR3 bases are TGTGCCAGCAGTGAAACTGGAAACACCATATATTTT.

Note on this clone: Distinct nucleotide sequences in the sample also encode this CDR3. The chain joins TRBV9 to TRBJ1-3; no firm D call. The CDR3 totals 15 residues. CDR1 is SGDLS and CDR2 is YYNGEE in the germline V gene. V dropped 0 bases and J dropped 0 bases, with 7 bases sitting between them. CDR3 in amino acids: CASSVAGISGNTIYF. CDR3 sequence (DNA): TGTGCCAGCAGCGTAGCGGGGATCTCTGGAAACACCATATATTTT.